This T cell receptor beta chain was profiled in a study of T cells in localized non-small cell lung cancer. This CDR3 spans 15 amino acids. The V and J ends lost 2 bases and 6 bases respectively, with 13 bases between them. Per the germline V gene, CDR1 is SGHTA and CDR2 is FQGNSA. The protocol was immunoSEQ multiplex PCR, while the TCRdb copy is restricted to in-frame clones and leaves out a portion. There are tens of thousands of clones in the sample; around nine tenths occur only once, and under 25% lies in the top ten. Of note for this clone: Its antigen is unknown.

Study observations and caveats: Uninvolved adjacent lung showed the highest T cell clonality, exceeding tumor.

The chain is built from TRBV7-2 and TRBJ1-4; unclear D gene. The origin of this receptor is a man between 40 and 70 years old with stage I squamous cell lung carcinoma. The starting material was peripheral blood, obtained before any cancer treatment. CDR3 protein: CASSLMGAVDEKLFF. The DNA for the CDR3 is TGTGCCAGCAGCTTAATGGGAGCCGTGGATGAAAAACTGTTTTTT. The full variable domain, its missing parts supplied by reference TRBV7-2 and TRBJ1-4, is GAGVSQSPSNKVTEKGKDVELRCDPISGHTALYWYRQSLGQGLEFLIYFQGNSAPDKSGLPSDRFSAERTGGSVSTLTIQRTQQEDSAVYLCASSLMGAVDEKLFFGSGTQLSVL.